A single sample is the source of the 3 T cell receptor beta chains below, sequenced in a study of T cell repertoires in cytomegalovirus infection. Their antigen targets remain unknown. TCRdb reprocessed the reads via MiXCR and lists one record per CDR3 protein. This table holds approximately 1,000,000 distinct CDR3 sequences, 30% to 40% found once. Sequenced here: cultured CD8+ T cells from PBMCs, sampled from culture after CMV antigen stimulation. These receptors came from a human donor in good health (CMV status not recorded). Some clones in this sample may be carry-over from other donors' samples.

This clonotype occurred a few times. The CDR3 DNA follows: TGCAGTGCTAGGTCCAGAAGGAATCAGCCCCAGCATTTT. The encoded protein is CSARSRRNQPQHF. This sequence joins TRBV20-1 and TRBJ1-5; D remains ambiguous. The CDR3 extends over 13 amino acids. The V end was cut by 3 bases, the J end by 4 bases, with 10 bases between. CDR1 is DFQATT and CDR2 is SNEGSKA in the germline V gene (reference sequence).

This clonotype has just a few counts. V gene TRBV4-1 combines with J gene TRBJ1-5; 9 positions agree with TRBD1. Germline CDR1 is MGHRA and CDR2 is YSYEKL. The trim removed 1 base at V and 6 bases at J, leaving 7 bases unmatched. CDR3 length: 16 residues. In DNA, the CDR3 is TGCGCCAGCAGCCAAGTTATGTGGGACAGGGTTCAGCCCCAGCATTTT. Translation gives CASSQVMWDRVQPQHF.

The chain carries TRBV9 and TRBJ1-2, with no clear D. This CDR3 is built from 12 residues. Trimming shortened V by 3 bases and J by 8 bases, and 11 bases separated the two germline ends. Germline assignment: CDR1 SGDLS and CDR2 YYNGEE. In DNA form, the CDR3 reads TGTGCCAGCAGCGGTAGGATCGGGGGCTACACCTTC. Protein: CASSGRIGGYTF. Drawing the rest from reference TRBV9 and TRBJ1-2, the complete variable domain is DSGVTQTPKHLITATGQRVTLRCSPRSGDLSVYWYQQSLDQGLQFLIQYYNGEERAKGNILERFSAQQFPDLHSELNLSSLELGDSALYFCASSGRIGGYTFGSGTRLTVV.